This is a list of T cell receptor beta chains from one sample in a study of identical twins. TCRdb reprocessed the 5' RACE reads via MiXCR and lists one record per CDR3 protein. This sample has hundreds of thousands of distinct CDR3 sequences, with about 20% found just once. The data were also submitted as part of a second study, on T cells expressing NK-cell markers.

Sequenced sample: PBMCs. The receptors here all came from a woman younger than 30 in good health. Each CDR3 is given with its conserved first and last residue. The order of the fields is clone size, V gene, D gene, J gene, CDR3 protein, CDR3 DNA. A D gene is named only where the DNA matches it firmly. Size is omitted from some rows. Given values are once, few, many or a class for expanded clones.

clone_size: -
v_call: TRBV20-1
d_call: -
j_call: TRBJ1-1
cdr3_aa: CSPARGHGGAFF
cdr3_nt: TGCAGCCCAGCCAGAGGACACGGTGGGGCTTTCTTT

clone_size: few
v_call: TRBV20-1
d_call: -
j_call: TRBJ1-2
cdr3_aa: CSARGRGGYGYTF
cdr3_nt: TGCAGTGCTAGGGGAAGGGGGGGCTATGGCTACACCTTC

clone_size: -
v_call: TRBV9
d_call: -
j_call: TRBJ2-7
cdr3_aa: CASSKRDGTYEQYF
cdr3_nt: TGTGCCAGCAGTAAACGGGACGGGACCTACGAGCAGTACTTC

clone_size: few
v_call: TRBV6-1
d_call: -
j_call: TRBJ2-2
cdr3_aa: CATGTYAGQRTGELFF
cdr3_nt: TGTGCCACCGGGACCTATGCGGGACAGCGGACCGGGGAGCTGTTTTTT

clone_size: -
v_call: TRBV20-1
d_call: -
j_call: TRBJ2-3
cdr3_aa: CSASVTDTQYF
cdr3_nt: TGCAGTGCTAGCGTTACAGATACGCAGTATTTT

clone_size: -
v_call: TRBV12-3/TRBV12-4
d_call: -
j_call: TRBJ2-2
cdr3_aa: CASSPPDTGELFF
cdr3_nt: TGTGCCAGCAGTCCCCCAGACACCGGGGAGCTGTTTTTT

clone_size: -
v_call: TRBV15
d_call: -
j_call: TRBJ2-3
cdr3_aa: CATSRASTGGTDTQYF
cdr3_nt: TGTGCCACCAGCAGAGCCTCCACGGGGGGCACAGATACGCAGTATTTT

clone_size: few
v_call: TRBV20-1
d_call: -
j_call: TRBJ1-1
cdr3_aa: CSARDPRGPPAFF
cdr3_nt: TGCAGTGCTAGAGACCCTCGGGGTCCTCCCGCTTTCTTT

clone_size: -
v_call: TRBV6-5
d_call: TRBD1
j_call: TRBJ2-2
cdr3_aa: CASSWDRVAGELFF
cdr3_nt: TGTGCCAGCAGTTGGGACAGGGTTGCCGGGGAGCTGTTTTTT

clone_size: few
v_call: TRBV3-1
d_call: -
j_call: TRBJ2-5
cdr3_aa: CASSQEGARPRGAQYF
cdr3_nt: TGTGCCAGCAGCCAAGAAGGGGCTAGACCCCGAGGGGCCCAGTACTTC

clone_size: few
v_call: TRBV10-3
d_call: TRBD2
j_call: TRBJ2-3
cdr3_aa: CAISEKDSGRPRRIDTQYF
cdr3_nt: TGTGCCATCAGTGAGAAGGATAGCGGGCGACCAAGGAGGATAGATACGCAGTATTTT

clone_size: -
v_call: TRBV29-1
d_call: -
j_call: TRBJ2-5
cdr3_aa: CSVPRAETQYF
cdr3_nt: TGCAGCGTCCCAAGGGCGGAGACCCAGTACTTC

clone_size: -
v_call: TRBV20-1
d_call: -
j_call: TRBJ2-5
cdr3_aa: CSAPGGTGWYQETQYF
cdr3_nt: TGCAGTGCCCCTGGGGGGACGGGGTGGTACCAAGAGACCCAGTACTTC

clone_size: -
v_call: TRBV20-1
d_call: TRBD1
j_call: TRBJ2-7
cdr3_aa: CSATGVGYEQYF
cdr3_nt: TGCAGTGCAACAGGGGTAGGGTACGAGCAGTACTTC

clone_size: -
v_call: TRBV5-5
d_call: -
j_call: TRBJ2-5
cdr3_aa: CASSLGGEYQETQYF
cdr3_nt: TGTGCCAGCAGCTTGGGGGGCGAGTACCAAGAGACCCAGTACTTC

clone_size: -
v_call: TRBV3-1
d_call: -
j_call: TRBJ2-7
cdr3_aa: CASSLFGVAETPYEQYF
cdr3_nt: TGTGCCAGCAGCCTTTTCGGGGTAGCCGAGACCCCCTACGAGCAGTACTTC

clone_size: few
v_call: TRBV6-5
d_call: -
j_call: TRBJ1-2
cdr3_aa: CASSWSGNYGYTF
cdr3_nt: TGTGCCAGCAGTTGGTCAGGGAACTATGGCTACACCTTC

clone_size: -
v_call: TRBV12-3/TRBV12-4
d_call: -
j_call: TRBJ2-4
cdr3_aa: CASSFFDAAAKNIQYF
cdr3_nt: TGTGCCAGCAGTTTTTTTGACGCCGCGGCCAAAAACATTCAGTACTTC

clone_size: few
v_call: TRBV9
d_call: -
j_call: TRBJ1-3
cdr3_aa: CASSVDPGTGNTIYF
cdr3_nt: TGTGCCAGCAGCGTAGACCCCGGTACTGGAAACACCATATATTTT

clone_size: -
v_call: TRBV7-2
d_call: -
j_call: TRBJ2-1
cdr3_aa: CASSARRHSYNEQFF
cdr3_nt: TGTGCCAGCAGCGCCCGGAGACATAGCTACAATGAGCAGTTCTTC

clone_size: few
v_call: TRBV7-9
d_call: -
j_call: TRBJ2-2
cdr3_aa: CASSPFPGAGGELFF
cdr3_nt: TGTGCCAGCAGCCCATTTCCGGGAGCAGGCGGGGAGCTGTTTTTT

clone_size: few
v_call: TRBV20-1
d_call: -
j_call: TRBJ2-3
cdr3_aa: CSARARHSNTQYF
cdr3_nt: TGCAGTGCTAGAGCTAGGCACTCTAATACGCAGTATTTT

clone_size: many
v_call: TRBV12-3/TRBV12-4
d_call: TRBD2
j_call: TRBJ2-1
cdr3_aa: CASSPGGDFYNEQFF
cdr3_nt: TGTGCCAGCAGTCCGGGGGGTGATTTCTACAATGAGCAGTTCTTC

clone_size: few
v_call: TRBV14
d_call: TRBD1
j_call: TRBJ2-3
cdr3_aa: CASSRHRDRSTDTQYF
cdr3_nt: TGTGCCAGCAGCCGGCACCGGGACAGAAGCACAGATACGCAGTATTTT

clone_size: -
v_call: TRBV5-5
d_call: TRBD1
j_call: TRBJ2-7
cdr3_aa: CASSSRQGINEQYF
cdr3_nt: TGTGCCAGCAGCTCGAGACAGGGTATCAACGAGCAGTACTTC

clone_size: -
v_call: TRBV7-6
d_call: -
j_call: TRBJ2-1
cdr3_aa: CASRGFSNNEQFF
cdr3_nt: TGTGCCAGCAGGGGGTTTTCAAACAATGAGCAGTTCTTC

clone_size: -
v_call: TRBV20-1
d_call: -
j_call: TRBJ2-1
cdr3_aa: CSAPTRGEQFF
cdr3_nt: TGCAGTGCTCCTACCCGGGGTGAGCAGTTCTTC

clone_size: few
v_call: TRBV20-1
d_call: -
j_call: TRBJ1-5
cdr3_aa: CSAKGSNQPQHF
cdr3_nt: TGCAGTGCGAAGGGGAGCAATCAGCCCCAGCATTTT

clone_size: few
v_call: TRBV5-1
d_call: -
j_call: TRBJ1-2
cdr3_aa: CASSLTEGSSGYTF
cdr3_nt: TGCGCCAGCAGCTTAACAGAAGGGTCTTCTGGCTACACCTTC

clone_size: -
v_call: TRBV5-5
d_call: TRBD2
j_call: TRBJ2-1
cdr3_aa: CASSTRLAGDNEQFF
cdr3_nt: TGTGCCAGCAGCACCAGACTAGCGGGCGACAATGAGCAGTTCTTC

clone_size: -
v_call: TRBV9
d_call: TRBD2
j_call: TRBJ2-3
cdr3_aa: CASSQVAGGTDTQYF
cdr3_nt: TGTGCCAGCAGCCAGGTGGCGGGGGGCACAGATACGCAGTATTTT

clone_size: few
v_call: TRBV27
d_call: -
j_call: TRBJ2-7
cdr3_aa: CASSVPSSPYEQYF
cdr3_nt: TGTGCCAGCAGTGTCCCTAGCAGTCCCTACGAGCAGTACTTC

clone_size: -
v_call: TRBV9
d_call: -
j_call: TRBJ1-2
cdr3_aa: CASSGWDLYGYTF
cdr3_nt: TGTGCCAGCAGCGGTTGGGACCTCTATGGCTACACCTTC

clone_size: -
v_call: TRBV20-1
d_call: TRBD2
j_call: TRBJ2-4
cdr3_aa: CSVHLAGRENIQYF
cdr3_nt: TGCAGTGTTCACCTAGCGGGGAGGGAAAACATTCAGTACTTC

clone_size: once
v_call: TRBV12-3/TRBV12-4
d_call: -
j_call: TRBJ2-7
cdr3_aa: CASQGGPEQYF
cdr3_nt: TGTGCCAGCCAGGGGGGGCCTGAGCAGTACTTC

clone_size: -
v_call: TRBV4-1
d_call: -
j_call: TRBJ1-4
cdr3_aa: CASSQDGDNNEKLFF
cdr3_nt: TGCGCCAGCAGCCAAGATGGGGACAATAATGAAAAACTGTTTTTT

clone_size: -
v_call: TRBV6-5
d_call: -
j_call: TRBJ1-3
cdr3_aa: CASSYSHRAGNTIYF
cdr3_nt: TGTGCCAGCAGTTACTCCCACAGGGCTGGAAACACCATATATTTT

clone_size: -
v_call: TRBV20-1
d_call: -
j_call: TRBJ2-3
cdr3_aa: CSAPKRADTQYF
cdr3_nt: TGCAGTGCTCCCAAACGGGCAGATACGCAGTATTTT

clone_size: -
v_call: TRBV9
d_call: -
j_call: TRBJ2-4
cdr3_aa: CASSASGLAKNIQYF
cdr3_nt: TGTGCCAGCAGCGCCTCGGGGTTAGCCAAAAACATTCAGTACTTC

clone_size: few
v_call: TRBV10-3
d_call: -
j_call: TRBJ2-3
cdr3_aa: CAISAGADTQYF
cdr3_nt: TGTGCCATCAGTGCTGGAGCAGATACGCAGTATTTT

clone_size: -
v_call: TRBV6-5
d_call: TRBD2
j_call: TRBJ2-5
cdr3_aa: CASSYSTVSGRRETQYF
cdr3_nt: TGTGCCAGCAGTTACTCGACGGTGAGCGGGAGGCGAGAGACCCAGTACTTC

clone_size: -
v_call: TRBV29-1
d_call: TRBD2
j_call: TRBJ2-1
cdr3_aa: CSVDLSGRGIDNEQFF
cdr3_nt: TGCAGCGTCGATCTTAGCGGGAGGGGCATCGACAATGAGCAGTTCTTC